The rows below give T cell receptor beta chains drawn from one sample of a study of T cell responses to AZD1222 COVID-19 vaccine. Clones were sequenced by immunoSEQ multiplex PCR, and TCRdb holds only the in-frame ones, with some missing. Altogether more than 50,000 clones are present, less than 85% being singletons, with the ten largest covering around 25%. The specimen was peripheral blood, collected on day 0 of MenACWY control vaccination. The receptors originated from an adult in good health. Both conserved end residues are part of each CDR3. A D gene is named only where the DNA matches it firmly. The size entry is marked missing in some rows and otherwise reads once, few, many or a size class.

cdr3_nt	cdr3_aa	j_call	d_call	v_call	clone_size
TGTGCCAGCAGTGAGTACTCTGAAGCTTTCTTT	CASSEYSEAFF	TRBJ1-1	.	TRBV2	few
TGCGCCAGCGGATTGGGGACAGTTAATGAAAAACTGTTTTTT	CASGLGTVNEKLFF	TRBJ1-4	TRBD1	TRBV5-1	.
TGTGCCAGCAGCTCCCGGGACAGGGGGACTTACGAGCAGTACTTC	CASSSRDRGTYEQYF	TRBJ2-7	TRBD1	TRBV6-5	.
TGTGCCACGGGGGGGACCGGGGAGCTGTTTTTT	CATGGTGELFF	TRBJ2-2	TRBD2	TRBV27	.
TGTGCCAGCAGCCCCTCGAGGACCCAGTACTTC	CASSPSRTQYF	TRBJ2-5	.	TRBV5-8	.
TGTGCCAGCACAGGGTCGACAGGAAACACCGGGGAGCTGTTTTTT	CASTGSTGNTGELFF	TRBJ2-2	.	TRBV21-1	.
TGCGCCAGCAGCCAGATGCTAGGGGGTGAGCAGTTCTTC	CASSQMLGGEQFF	TRBJ2-1	.	TRBV4-1	few
TGTGCCAGCAGCTTGGAGGGGTTCGCCGAGCAGTACTTC	CASSLEGFAEQYF	TRBJ2-7	.	TRBV5-5	.
TGTGCCACCCAAATGCAGTCCTACGAGCAGTACTTC	CATQMQSYEQYF	TRBJ2-7	.	TRBV28	.
TGTGCCAGCAGCCAAGGATCACAGGGGGCCCCTGAGCAGTTCTTC	CASSQGSQGAPEQFF	TRBJ2-1	TRBD1	TRBV4-2	.
TGTGCCAGCAGCTTGGGTACGGGGGCCGGCACTGAAGCTTTCTTT	CASSLGTGAGTEAFF	TRBJ1-1	.	TRBV5-6	.
TGTGCCACCAGCAGACCCCGTGCAGGTTTTGATGGGAATGAGCAGTTCTTC	CATSRPRAGFDGNEQFF	TRBJ2-1	.	TRBV15	.
TGTGCCAGCAGCTCCCTAGGGAGCACAGATACGCAGTATTTT	CASSSLGSTDTQYF	TRBJ2-3	.	TRBV7-9	.
TGCAGCGTTCAAAGGGTAGGAGGCGGCTACACCTTC	CSVQRVGGGYTF	TRBJ1-2	.	TRBV29-1	.
TGTGCCAGTAGTATAGGGGGTAACACTGAAGCTTTCTTT	CASSIGGNTEAFF	TRBJ1-1	.	TRBV19	.
TGTGCCAGCAGCTTAGGACTCCTTGGTGAAAAACTGTTTTTT	CASSLGLLGEKLFF	TRBJ1-4	.	TRBV11-2	.
TGTGCCAGCAGCCCTACCGGAAAAGGGGGGGATGAGCAGTTCTTC	CASSPTGKGGDEQFF	TRBJ2-1	.	TRBV3-1/TRBV3-2	.
TGTGCCAGCAGCTTCGGCAGGGGGAACACTGAAGCTTTCTTT	CASSFGRGNTEAFF	TRBJ1-1	.	TRBV7-2	.
TGTGCCAGCAGCTTCGGACAGGAGCGGTATGGCTACACCTTC	CASSFGQERYGYTF	TRBJ1-2	TRBD1	TRBV5-4	.
TGTGCCAGCAGTGAAATGCTAGCGACTAATGAAAAACTGTTTTTT	CASSEMLATNEKLFF	TRBJ1-4	.	TRBV6-1	.
TGTGCCATCAGCCTTGACAGGCCGTTGAGCTACACCTTC	CAISLDRPLSYTF	TRBJ1-2	.	TRBV10-3	.
TGTGCCAGCTTAGACGGGACCGGAGATACGCAGTATTTT	CASLDGTGDTQYF	TRBJ2-3	.	TRBV2	many
TGTGCCAGCACCCGCGGGCATCTAGCGGGAGTAACAGATACGCAGTATTTT	CASTRGHLAGVTDTQYF	TRBJ2-3	TRBD2	TRBV28	.
TGTGCCAGCAGCCGACAGGGATGGGACACTGAAGCTTTCTTT	CASSRQGWDTEAFF	TRBJ1-1	TRBD1	TRBV6-5	.
TGTGCCAGCAGTTTCGTCGGGAACACTGAAGCTTTCTTT	CASSFVGNTEAFF	TRBJ1-1	.	TRBV28	.
TGTGCCAGCAGCTCCGGTGACAGCTGGGGAACTGAAGCTTTCTTT	CASSSGDSWGTEAFF	TRBJ1-1	.	TRBV5-6	.
TGTGCCAGCAGCTCTGGTCTCGGGGGTTCTCCACTTCTGGCTGGCTACACCTTC	CASSSGLGGSPLLAGYTF	TRBJ1-2	.	TRBV5-6	.
TGTGCCAGCAGCCGCAACAGGAATACGCAGTATTTT	CASSRNRNTQYF	TRBJ2-3	.	TRBV3-1/TRBV3-2	once
TGTGCCAGCACCGGGGACAGGAGCTCTGGAAACACCATATATTTT	CASTGDRSSGNTIYF	TRBJ1-3	TRBD1	TRBV7-8	.
TGTGCCAGCAGCCGAACAGGGAATGAGCAGTTCTTC	CASSRTGNEQFF	TRBJ2-1	.	TRBV4-2	.
TGTGCCTGGAGTGTAGAGGCGGCGAGTGGAGCTTTCTTT	CAWSVEAASGAFF	TRBJ1-1	.	TRBV30	few
TGTGCCAGCAGTCCCTTATATGAGCAGTTCTTC	CASSPLYEQFF	TRBJ2-1	.	TRBV2	few
TGTGCCAGCAGCCAAGGGACTAGCGCCCAAGAGACCCAGTACTTC	CASSQGTSAQETQYF	TRBJ2-5	TRBD2	TRBV4-2	once
TGTGCCAGCAGCTCGATGGTGAACACTGAAGCTTTCTTT	CASSSMVNTEAFF	TRBJ1-1	.	TRBV5-6	.
TGTGCCAGTAGTATAAGGGTTTGGGACACTGAAGCTTTCTTT	CASSIRVWDTEAFF	TRBJ1-1	.	TRBV19	.
TGTGCCAGCAGCGTAGACTACCTTTCACCCCTCCACTTT	CASSVDYLSPLHF	TRBJ1-6	.	TRBV9	.
TGTGCCAGTAGTAGCGGGGCTCGTGGCACCGGGGAGCTGTTTTTT	CASSSGARGTGELFF	TRBJ2-2	.	TRBV19	.
TGTGCCAGCGAAGGGGACACCCAATTTTCACCCCTCCACTTT	CASEGDTQFSPLHF	TRBJ1-6	.	TRBV28	few
TGTGCCACCAGCACAGGGACAGGGAGAAACTATGGCTACACCTTC	CATSTGTGRNYGYTF	TRBJ1-2	TRBD1	TRBV15	.
TGTGCCAGCATGATGGGACAGAACACTGAAGCTTTCTTT	CASMMGQNTEAFF	TRBJ1-1	.	TRBV2	.
TGTGCCAGCAGCCCGACTAGCGGGGGGTCTTACAATGAGCAGTTCTTC	CASSPTSGGSYNEQFF	TRBJ2-1	TRBD2	TRBV7-2	.
TGTGCCAGCAGCCCCGAATCAGGGGGGAACACTGAAGCTTTCTTT	CASSPESGGNTEAFF	TRBJ1-1	TRBD1	TRBV5-4	.
TGTGCCAGCAGTGATTACTCCAAGGGGGAAAAACTGTTTTTT	CASSDYSKGEKLFF	TRBJ1-4	.	TRBV6-1	.
TGTGCCAGCAGCTTGCTTCTACAGGGGGCAGCCTACGAGCAGTACTTC	CASSLLLQGAAYEQYF	TRBJ2-7	TRBD1	TRBV5-5	many
TGTGCCTCCAAACCCGGCGGCCTCGAGCAGTACTTC	CASKPGGLEQYF	TRBJ2-7	.	TRBV10-3	.
TGTGCCAGCAGCCTCAGGGGAGGGAGCACTGAAGCTTTCTTT	CASSLRGGSTEAFF	TRBJ1-1	.	TRBV7-9	once
TGTGCCAGCTCACCATTGCCTCGGGGGGAAGATACGCAGTATTTT	CASSPLPRGEDTQYF	TRBJ2-3	TRBD2	TRBV18	few
TGTGCCAGCAAAATTACGCAGGGTGCCACCGGGGAGCTGTTTTTT	CASKITQGATGELFF	TRBJ2-2	.	TRBV6-5	few
TGTGCCAGTAGTTTCCAGGGAAGGAACACTGAAGCTTTCTTT	CASSFQGRNTEAFF	TRBJ1-1	.	TRBV19	.
TGTGCCAGCAGCCGCGGACTAGTAATCGACAATGAGCAGTTCTTC	CASSRGLVIDNEQFF	TRBJ2-1	TRBD2	TRBV3-1/TRBV3-2	.
TGTGCCAGCAGCTTATTTACAGTGGGTACGGGGGAGACCCAGTACTTC	CASSLFTVGTGETQYF	TRBJ2-5	.	TRBV7-9	.
TGTGCCAGCAGTTCGTCGGGAGAATCTACCAGTGAGCAGTTCTTC	CASSSSGESTSEQFF	TRBJ2-1	.	TRBV6-5	.
TGTGCCAGCAGTGAAGCGGGCCCCCAGCAGGGAGGCTACACCTTC	CASSEAGPQQGGYTF	TRBJ1-2	.	TRBV2	.
TGCGCCAGCAGCTTGGATGGGGCAAACTATGGCTACACCTTC	CASSLDGANYGYTF	TRBJ1-2	.	TRBV5-1	once
TGTGCCTGGAGCCCTGGGAGCTCCTACAATGAGCAGTTCTTC	CAWSPGSSYNEQFF	TRBJ2-1	.	TRBV30	.
TGTGCCAGCAGCCCCTCCCAGGGGGAGCTGTTTTTT	CASSPSQGELFF	TRBJ2-2	.	TRBV7-8	few
TGTGCCAGCAGCCAAGATTTTGGCAGGGGGGAAGATGGCTACACCTTC	CASSQDFGRGEDGYTF	TRBJ1-2	TRBD1	TRBV4-2	.
TGTGCCAGCAGTTTAGGAAGGGGTGGCAATCAGCCCCAGCATTTT	CASSLGRGGNQPQHF	TRBJ1-5	.	TRBV27	.